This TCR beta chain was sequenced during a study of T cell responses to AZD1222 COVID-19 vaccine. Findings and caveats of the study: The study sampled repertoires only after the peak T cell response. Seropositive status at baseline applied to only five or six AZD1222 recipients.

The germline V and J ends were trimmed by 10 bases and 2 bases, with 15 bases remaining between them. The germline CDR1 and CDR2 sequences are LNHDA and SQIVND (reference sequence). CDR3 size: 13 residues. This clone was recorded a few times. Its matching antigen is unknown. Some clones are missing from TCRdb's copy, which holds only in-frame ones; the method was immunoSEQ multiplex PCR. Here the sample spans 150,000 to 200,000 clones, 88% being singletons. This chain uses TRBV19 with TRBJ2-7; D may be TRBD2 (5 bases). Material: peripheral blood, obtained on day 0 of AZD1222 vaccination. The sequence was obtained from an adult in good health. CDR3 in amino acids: CATKSGAAYEQYF. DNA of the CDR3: TGTGCCACCAAAAGCGGAGCAGCCTACGAGCAGTACTTC.